Below, 8 T cell receptor beta chains from the same sample are listed, as sequenced in a study of low-dose radiotherapy and immunotherapy resistance in tumors. Both TCRalpha and TCRbeta chains were reverse transcribed with V-gene-specific primers. The TCRs were subjected to amplification over about 20 PCR cycles employing a constant-region primer in conjunction with a V-primer adapter. TCRdb reprocessed the reads via MiXCR and lists one record per CDR3 protein. The sample records some 100,000 distinct CDR3 sequences, 20% being singletons. The time point was: after trial treatment. As for treatment: LDRT plus nivolumab, ipilimumab, low-dose cyclophosphamide and aspirin (RACIN trial). Specimen: PBMCs, collected after low-dose radiotherapy plus immunotherapy. These receptors were taken from a male donor with prostate cancer.

This clonotype was seen ten or more times. The chain links TRBV11-2 to TRBJ1-1, with D possibly TRBD1 on 6 matching bases. The CDR3 totals 15 residues. The V gene lost 5 bases and the J gene lost 0 bases, with 13 bases spanning the gap. Germline V lookup: CDR1 SGHAT, CDR2 FQNNGV. As DNA, the CDR3 is TGTGCCAGCAGCCCCGGACAGCCTATGAACACTGAAGCTTTCTTT. Translating gives CASSPGQPMNTEAFF.

This clonotype was picked up many times. The chain has TRBV5-1 and TRBJ2-3; D gene unclear. Trimming shortened V by 2 bases and J by 2 bases, and 6 bases separated the two germline ends. The CDR3 sequence is 13 residues long. CDR1 SGHRS and CDR2 YFSETQ come from the germline V gene. CDR3 nucleotides: TGCGCCAGCAGCTTTGGCCACACAGATACGCAGTATTTT. Its protein is CASSFGHTDTQYF.

This clonotype was seen ten or more times. This chain connects TRBV11-2 to TRBJ2-3; no firm D call. The CDR3 runs to 12 residues. CDR1 SGHAT and CDR2 FQNNGV come from the germline V gene. Trimming removed 5 bases at V and 6 bases at J, with 9 bases between. The DNA for the CDR3 is TGTGCCAGCAGCCCTGGAAGGGATACGCAGTATTTT. Its translation is CASSPGRDTQYF. The variable domain in full, with the rest retrieved from reference TRBV11-2 and TRBJ2-3, is EAGVAQSPRYKIIEKRQSVAFWCNPISGHATLYWYQQILGQGPKLLIQFQNNGVVDDSQLPKDRFSAERLKGVDSTLKIQPAKLEDSAVYLCASSPGRDTQYFGPGTRLTVL.

As to this clonotype: A far larger clone is a single base away, which makes a read error likely. The V call is TRBV13, the J call TRBJ1-2; 9 nucleotides align to TRBD1. There are 15 residues in the CDR3. CDR1 is PRHDT and CDR2 is FYEKMQ in the germline V gene (reference sequence). The CDR3 loop reads CASSTPRTGDYCYTF. The CDR3 nucleotides read TGTGCCAGCAGCACACCCAGGACAGGGGACTATTGCTACACCTTC.

This clonotype was detected ten times or more. The chain joins TRBV4-1 to TRBJ2-5, with a weak D call TRBD2 (7 bases). CDR1 is MGHRA, CDR2 YSYEKL, per germline. The CDR3 length is 15 residues. V gave up 0 bases and J gave up 7 bases, with 15 bases separating them. The chain's CDR3 is CASSQEAGQRGTQYF. The CDR3 region has the DNA TGCGCCAGCAGCCAAGAAGCCGGACAGCGGGGGACCCAGTACTTC.

This clonotype appeared many times. CDR3 loop: CASSLGRGVGLMNTEAFF. The CDR3 DNA is TGTGCCAGCAGCTTAGGAAGGGGCGTTGGGCTAATGAACACTGAAGCTTTCTTT. This sequence joins TRBV7-2 and TRBJ1-1; D perhaps matches TRBD1 (5 bases). The length of the CDR3 is 18 residues. From germline, CDR1 is SGHTA and CDR2 FQGNSA. Deletions cut 1 base from V and 0 bases from J, with 18 bases between.

This clonotype was seen ten or more times. The rearrangement uses TRBV11-2 and TRBJ1-1, with no clear D. The CDR3 is made up of 15 amino acids. CDR1 and CDR2 from the germline V gene are SGHAT and FQNNGV. V lost 0 bases and J 1 base, leaving 9 bases between the germline ends. CDR3 DNA: TGTGCCAGCAGCTTAGATTCGGGAGCGAACACTGAAGCTTTCTTT. It yields the protein CASSLDSGANTEAFF. The complete variable domain, with remaining parts taken from reference TRBV11-2 and TRBJ1-1, reads EAGVAQSPRYKIIEKRQSVAFWCNPISGHATLYWYQQILGQGPKLLIQFQNNGVVDDSQLPKDRFSAERLKGVDSTLKIQPAKLEDSAVYLCASSLDSGANTEAFFGQGTRLTVV.

Points on this clonotype: A much larger clone sits a single nucleotide away, making a read error possible. The rearrangement joins TRBV18 to TRBJ1-1, with D hard to call. CDR1 and CDR2 (germline): KGHSH, LQKENI. The CDR3 totals 11 residues. The CDR3 DNA sequence: TGTGCCGGCTCACCTGGGATTGAAGCTTTCTTT. It encodes CAGSPGIEAFF. Looking up the rest from reference TRBV18 and TRBJ1-1 gives the full variable domain: NAGVMQNPRHLVRRRGQEARLRCSPMKGHSHVYWYRQLPEEGLKFMVYLQKENIIDESGMPKERFSAEFPKEGPSILRIQQVVRGDSAAYFCAGSPGIEAFFGQGTRLTVV.